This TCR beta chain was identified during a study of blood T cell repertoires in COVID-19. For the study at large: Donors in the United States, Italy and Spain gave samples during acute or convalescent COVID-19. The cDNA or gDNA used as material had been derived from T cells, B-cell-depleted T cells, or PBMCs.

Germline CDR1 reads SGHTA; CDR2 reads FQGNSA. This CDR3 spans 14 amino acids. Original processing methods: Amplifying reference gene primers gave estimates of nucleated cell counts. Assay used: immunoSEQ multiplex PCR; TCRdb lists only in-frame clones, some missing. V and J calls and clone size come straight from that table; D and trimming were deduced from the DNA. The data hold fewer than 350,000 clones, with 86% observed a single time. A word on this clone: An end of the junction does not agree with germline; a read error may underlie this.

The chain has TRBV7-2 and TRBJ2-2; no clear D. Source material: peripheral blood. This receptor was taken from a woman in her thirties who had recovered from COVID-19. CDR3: CASRLDWNTGELFF. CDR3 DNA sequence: TGTGCCAGCAGGTTAGACTGGAACACCGGGGAGCTGTTTTTT. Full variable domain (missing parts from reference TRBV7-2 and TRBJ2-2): GAGVSQSPSNKVTEKGKDVELRCDPISGHTALYWYRQSLGQGLEFLIYFQGNSAPDKSGLPSDRFSAERTGGSVSTLTIQRTQQEDSAVYLCASRLDWNTGELFFGEGSRLTVL.